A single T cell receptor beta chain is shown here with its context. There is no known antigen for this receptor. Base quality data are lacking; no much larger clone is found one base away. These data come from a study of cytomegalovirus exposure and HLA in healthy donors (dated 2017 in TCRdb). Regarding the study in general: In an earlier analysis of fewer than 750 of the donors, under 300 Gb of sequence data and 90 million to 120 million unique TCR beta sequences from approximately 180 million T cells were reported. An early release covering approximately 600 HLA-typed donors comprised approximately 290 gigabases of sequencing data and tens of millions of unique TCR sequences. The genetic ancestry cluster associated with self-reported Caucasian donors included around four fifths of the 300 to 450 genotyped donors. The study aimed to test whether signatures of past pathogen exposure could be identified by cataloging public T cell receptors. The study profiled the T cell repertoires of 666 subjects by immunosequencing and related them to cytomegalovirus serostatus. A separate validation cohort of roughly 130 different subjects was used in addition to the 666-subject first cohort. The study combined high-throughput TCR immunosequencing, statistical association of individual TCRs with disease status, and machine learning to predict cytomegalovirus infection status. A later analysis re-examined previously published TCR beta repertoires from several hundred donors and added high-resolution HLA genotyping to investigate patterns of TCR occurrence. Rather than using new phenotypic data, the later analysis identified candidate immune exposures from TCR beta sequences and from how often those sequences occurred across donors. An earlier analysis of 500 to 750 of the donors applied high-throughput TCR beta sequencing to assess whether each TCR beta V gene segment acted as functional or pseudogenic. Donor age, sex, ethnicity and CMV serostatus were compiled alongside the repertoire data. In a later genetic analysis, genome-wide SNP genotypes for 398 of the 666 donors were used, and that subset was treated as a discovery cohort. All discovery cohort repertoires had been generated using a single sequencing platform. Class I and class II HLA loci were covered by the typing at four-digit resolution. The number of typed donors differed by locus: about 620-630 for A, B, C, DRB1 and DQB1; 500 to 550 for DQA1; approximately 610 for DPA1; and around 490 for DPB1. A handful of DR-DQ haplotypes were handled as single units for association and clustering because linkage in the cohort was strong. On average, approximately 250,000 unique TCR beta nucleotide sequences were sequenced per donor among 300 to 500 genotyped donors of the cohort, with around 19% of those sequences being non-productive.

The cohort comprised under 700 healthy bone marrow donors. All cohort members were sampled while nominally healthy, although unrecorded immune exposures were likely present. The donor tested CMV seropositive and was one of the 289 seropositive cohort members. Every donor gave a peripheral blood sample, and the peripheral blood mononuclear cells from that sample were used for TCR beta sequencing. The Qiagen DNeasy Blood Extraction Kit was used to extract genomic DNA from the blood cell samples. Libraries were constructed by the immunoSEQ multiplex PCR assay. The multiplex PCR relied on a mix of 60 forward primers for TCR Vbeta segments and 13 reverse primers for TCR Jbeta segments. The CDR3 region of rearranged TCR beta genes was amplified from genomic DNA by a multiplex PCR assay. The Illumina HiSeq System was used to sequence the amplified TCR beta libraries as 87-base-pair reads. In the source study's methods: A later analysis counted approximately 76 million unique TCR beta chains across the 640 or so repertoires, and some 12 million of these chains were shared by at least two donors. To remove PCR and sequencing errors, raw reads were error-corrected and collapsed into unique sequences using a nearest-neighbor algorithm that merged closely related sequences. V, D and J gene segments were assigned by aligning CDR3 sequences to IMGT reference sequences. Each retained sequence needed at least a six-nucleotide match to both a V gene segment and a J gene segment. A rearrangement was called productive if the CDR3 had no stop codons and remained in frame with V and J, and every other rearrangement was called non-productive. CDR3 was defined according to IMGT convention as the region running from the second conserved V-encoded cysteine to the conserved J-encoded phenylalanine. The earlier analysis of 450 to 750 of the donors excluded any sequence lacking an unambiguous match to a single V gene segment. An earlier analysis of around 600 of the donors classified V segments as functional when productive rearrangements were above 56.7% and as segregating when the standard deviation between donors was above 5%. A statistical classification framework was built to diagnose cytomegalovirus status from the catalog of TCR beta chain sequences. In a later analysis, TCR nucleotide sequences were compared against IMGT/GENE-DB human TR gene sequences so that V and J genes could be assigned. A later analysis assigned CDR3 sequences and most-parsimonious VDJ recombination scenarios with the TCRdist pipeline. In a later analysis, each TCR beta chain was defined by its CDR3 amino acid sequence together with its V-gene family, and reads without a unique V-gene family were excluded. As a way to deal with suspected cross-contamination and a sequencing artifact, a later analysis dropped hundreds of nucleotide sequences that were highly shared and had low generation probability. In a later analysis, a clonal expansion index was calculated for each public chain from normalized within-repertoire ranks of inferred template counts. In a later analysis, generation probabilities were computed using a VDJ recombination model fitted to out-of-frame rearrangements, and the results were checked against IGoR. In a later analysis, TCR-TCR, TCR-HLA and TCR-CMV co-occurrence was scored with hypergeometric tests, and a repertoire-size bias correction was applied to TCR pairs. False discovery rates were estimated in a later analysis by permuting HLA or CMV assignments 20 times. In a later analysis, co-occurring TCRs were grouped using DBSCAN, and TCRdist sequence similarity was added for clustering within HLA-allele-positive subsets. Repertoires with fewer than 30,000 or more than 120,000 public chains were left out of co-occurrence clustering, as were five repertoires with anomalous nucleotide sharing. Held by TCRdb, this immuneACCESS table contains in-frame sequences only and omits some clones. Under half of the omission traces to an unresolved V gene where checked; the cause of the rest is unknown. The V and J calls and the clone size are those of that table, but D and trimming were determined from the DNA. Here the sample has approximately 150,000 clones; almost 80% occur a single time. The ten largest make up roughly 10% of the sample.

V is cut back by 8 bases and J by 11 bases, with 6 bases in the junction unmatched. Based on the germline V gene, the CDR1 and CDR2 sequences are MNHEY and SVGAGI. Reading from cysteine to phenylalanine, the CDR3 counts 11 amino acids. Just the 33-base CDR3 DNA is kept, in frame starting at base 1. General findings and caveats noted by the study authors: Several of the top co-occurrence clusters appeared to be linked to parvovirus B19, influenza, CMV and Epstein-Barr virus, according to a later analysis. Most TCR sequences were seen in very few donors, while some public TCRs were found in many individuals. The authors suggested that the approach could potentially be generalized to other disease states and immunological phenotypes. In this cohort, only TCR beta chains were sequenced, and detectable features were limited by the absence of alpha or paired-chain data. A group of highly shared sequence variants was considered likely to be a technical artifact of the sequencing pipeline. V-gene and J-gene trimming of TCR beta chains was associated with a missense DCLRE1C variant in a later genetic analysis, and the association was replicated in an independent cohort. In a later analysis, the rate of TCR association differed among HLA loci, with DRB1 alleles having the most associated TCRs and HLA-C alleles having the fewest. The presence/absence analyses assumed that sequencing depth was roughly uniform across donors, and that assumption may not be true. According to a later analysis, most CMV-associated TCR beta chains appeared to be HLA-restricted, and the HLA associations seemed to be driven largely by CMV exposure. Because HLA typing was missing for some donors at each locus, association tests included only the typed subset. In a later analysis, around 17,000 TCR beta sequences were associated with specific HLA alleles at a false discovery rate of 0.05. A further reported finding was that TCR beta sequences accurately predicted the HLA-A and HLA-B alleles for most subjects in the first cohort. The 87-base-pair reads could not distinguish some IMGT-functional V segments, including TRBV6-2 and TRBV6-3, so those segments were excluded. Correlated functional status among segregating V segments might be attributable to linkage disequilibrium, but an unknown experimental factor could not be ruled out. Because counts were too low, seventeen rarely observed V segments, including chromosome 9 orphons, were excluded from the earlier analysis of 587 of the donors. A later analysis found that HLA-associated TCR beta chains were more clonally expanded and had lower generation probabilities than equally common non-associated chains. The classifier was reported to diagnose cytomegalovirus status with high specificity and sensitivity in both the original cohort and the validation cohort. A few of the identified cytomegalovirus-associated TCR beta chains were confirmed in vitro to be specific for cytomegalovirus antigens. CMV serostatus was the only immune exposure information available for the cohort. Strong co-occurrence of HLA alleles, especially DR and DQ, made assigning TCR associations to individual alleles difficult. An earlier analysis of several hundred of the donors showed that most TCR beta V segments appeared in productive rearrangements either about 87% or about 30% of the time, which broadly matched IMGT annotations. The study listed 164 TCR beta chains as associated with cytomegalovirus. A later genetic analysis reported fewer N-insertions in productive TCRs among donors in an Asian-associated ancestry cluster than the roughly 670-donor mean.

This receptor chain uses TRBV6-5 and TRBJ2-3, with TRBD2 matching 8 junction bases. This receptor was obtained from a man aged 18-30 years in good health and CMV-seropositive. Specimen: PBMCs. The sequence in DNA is TGTGCCAGCGTCGGGGGGGGAAGGCAGTATTTT. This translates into CASVGGGRQYF.